One and the same sample provided the 29 T cell receptor beta chains below, sequenced in a study of response to subunit inactivated influenza vaccine. TCRdb ran MiXCR on the RT-PCR reads and lists one entry per CDR3 protein. The table has about 190,000 distinct CDR3 sequences, roughly an eighth seen once. Sample: CD8+ T cells sorted from PBMCs, taken roughly 5 days after vaccination. The source is a man in his forties or fifties who received an inactivated influenza vaccine.

The V call is TRBV21-1, the J call TRBJ2-1; the D call in the table, TRBD1, was not verified against the DNA. TRBV21-1 is a known pseudogene. This CDR3 is 12 amino acids long. CDR3: CASRAPRDEQFF. CDR3 DNA sequence: TGTGCCAGCAGAGCCCCAAGGGATGAGCAGTTCTTC.

The chain carries TRBV12-3 or TRBV12-4 and TRBJ1-4, with TRBD1 identical over 9 bases. This CDR3 spans 15 amino acids. V shed 9 bases and J 8 bases; nucleotides not matched to a gene: 13. The CDR3 here is CARGLKTGGKEKLFF. CDR3 in DNA: TGTGCCAGAGGCCTAAAAACAGGGGGCAAGGAAAAACTGTTTTTT.

The chain has TRBV2 and TRBJ2-2; D call uncertain. The germline V gene encodes CDR1 SNHLY and CDR2 FYNNEI. The CDR3 runs 16 residues. With 2 bases removed from V and 7 bases from J, the gap between germline ends came to 17 bases. The CDR3 is CASSEFRNLEYGELFF. The CDR3 DNA reads as TGTGCCAGCAGTGAATTCCGGAACTTAGAGTACGGGGAGCTGTTTTTT.

The chain carries TRBV10-2 and TRBJ2-5; D is perhaps TRBD2 (6 bases). The CDR3 loop spans 12 amino acids. V shed 6 bases and J shed 4 bases, with 9 bases lying between them. Germline-derived CDR1 and CDR2 are WSHSY and SAAADI. CDR3 sequence reads: CASRPGLETQYF. The CDR3 nucleotides are TGCGCCAGCAGGCCGGGACTAGAGACCCAGTACTTC.

This clonotype has just a few counts. The V and J genes are TRBV4-3 and TRBJ2-2, with D possibly being TRBD1 (6 bases). Trimming took off 0 bases at V and 0 bases at J, with 11 bases between the two ends. The CDR3 covers 17 residues. The germline gives CDR1 LGHNA, CDR2 YSLEER. CDR3 bases: TGCGCCAGCAGCCAAGATAATACAGGGACGAACACCGGGGAGCTGTTTTTT. Translating gives CASSQDNTGTNTGELFF.

The genes are TRBV6-5 and TRBJ2-1; D ambiguous. The CDR3 extends over 15 amino acids. Germline loops: CDR1 MNHEY, CDR2 SVGAGI. V was trimmed by 2 bases and J by 4 bases, leaving 12 bases between them. DNA for the CDR3: TGTGCCAGCAGTTACGCTAGGACCATTTACAATGAGCAGTTCTTC. Translating it yields CASSYARTIYNEQFF.

At least ten counts were recorded for this clonotype. This chain links TRBV12-3 or TRBV12-4 with TRBJ1-5, with TRBD1 matching over 7 bases. After removal of 6 bases from V and 2 bases from J, the junction contained 4 bases not matched to a gene. The CDR3 covers 14 residues. DNA of the CDR3: TGTGCCAGCAGGCAAGGGGGCGGCAATCAGCCCCAGCATTTT. Its protein product is CASRQGGGNQPQHF.

The chain links TRBV4-3 to TRBJ2-1; possibly TRBD2 for D (7 bases). Per germline, CDR1 LGHNA and CDR2 YSLEER. Trimming shortened V by 0 bases and J by 9 bases, and 18 bases separated the two germline ends. CDR3 length: 16 residues. The CDR3 spells CASSQEEGGPRGEQFF. CDR3 nucleotides: TGCGCCAGCAGCCAAGAAGAGGGGGGGCCTCGGGGTGAGCAGTTCTTC.

This clonotype showed up just a few times. The V and J genes are TRBV20-1 and TRBJ2-7; D gene uncertain. Germline V lookup: CDR1 DFQATT, CDR2 SNEGSKA (reference sequence). With 6 bases removed from V and 1 base from J, the gap between germline ends came to 13 bases. This CDR3 region has 13 residues. CDR3 region: CSAYSTKSYEQYF. CDR3 sequence (DNA): TGCAGTGCCTACTCGACGAAATCCTACGAGCAGTACTTC.

The chain joins TRBV4-3 to TRBJ2-7, with no clear D. The CDR3 contains 15 residues. Looked up from germline, CDR1 is LGHNA and CDR2 is YSLEER. Trimming removed 0 bases at V and 3 bases at J, with 12 bases between. Written as DNA, the CDR3 is TGCGCCAGCAGCCAAGATATAGTAAGGGACTACGAGCAGTACTTC. Its protein product is CASSQDIVRDYEQYF.

This clonotype was observed a few times. The chain carries TRBV20-1 and TRBJ2-1, with 7 bases aligning to TRBD2. Trimming cost V 0 bases and J 0 bases; bases outside gene matches: 5. The germline V gene encodes CDR1 DFQATT and CDR2 SNEGSKA (reference sequence). The CDR3 is 16 residues long. The CDR3 DNA is TGCAGTGCTAGAGATCGGGGGGTAAGCTCCTACAATGAGCAGTTCTTC. Protein: CSARDRGVSSYNEQFF.

This clonotype is medium-sized (0.01 to 0.1%). The chain employs TRBV7-8 and TRBJ2-7; a possible D gene is TRBD2 (6 bases). Trimming left V 2 bases short and J 0 bases short, with 8 bases between. This CDR3 spans 14 amino acids. Looked up from germline, CDR1 is SGHVS and CDR2 is FQNEAQ. The chain's CDR3 is CASSLRGNSYEQYF. The CDR3, as DNA: TGTGCCAGCAGCTTACGCGGGAACTCCTACGAGCAGTACTTC.

The chain couples TRBV4-2 to TRBJ2-1, with 7 bases lining up with TRBD2. Germline V gene data show CDR1 as LGHNA and CDR2 as YNFKEQ. V lost 1 base and J lost 9; bases outside the gene matches: 15. The CDR3 has 17 residues. DNA of the CDR3: TGTGCCAGCAGCCAAGTTGCAGGACTAGGGACCGTTGCTGAGCAGTTCTTC. It is translated as CASSQVAGLGTVAEQFF.

The rearrangement links TRBV29-1 to TRBJ2-2, with 8 positions matching TRBD1. Germline CDR1 is SQVTM and CDR2 is ANQGSEA. The CDR3 is made up of 15 amino acids. The junction had 7 bases not matched to a gene; V was cut back by 6 bases and J by 1 base. CDR3 residues: CSVDRTGLNTGELFF. The CDR3 region has the DNA TGCAGCGTCGATCGGACAGGGCTGAACACCGGGGAGCTGTTTTTT.

The chain uses TRBV28 and TRBJ2-2; possible D gene TRBD2, 6 bases. V shed 4 bases and J shed 5 bases, with 11 bases lying between them. CDR3 size: 14 residues. CDR1 and CDR2 (germline): MDHEN, SYDVKM. The CDR3 sequence is CASSSLRGTGELFF. The CDR3 nucleotides are TGTGCCAGCAGTTCCCTTCGGGGGACCGGGGAGCTGTTTTTT.

This clonotype occurred a few times. CDR3 amino acids: CASSLLIGGASYNEQFF. DNA for the CDR3: TGTGCCAGCAGCCTCCTGATAGGGGGGGCGTCCTACAATGAGCAGTTCTTC. This chain connects TRBV3-1 to TRBJ2-1, with D possibly TRBD2 on 7 matching bases. V shed 4 bases and J shed 1 base, with 17 bases lying between them. Germline values: CDR1 LGHDT, CDR2 YNNKEL (reference sequence). CDR3 size: 17 residues.

The chain couples TRBV7-9 to TRBJ1-4, with D tentatively TRBD1 (5 bases). Between the trimmed V and J ends, which lost 4 bases and 8 bases, there was a span of 14 bases. Germline CDR1 SEHNR, CDR2 FQNEAQ (reference sequence). This CDR3 region has 14 residues. In nucleotides, the CDR3 is TGTGCCAGCAGCTCCCAGGGCTTGGGGGAAAAACTGTTTTTT. Protein: CASSSQGLGEKLFF. Complete variable domain (other parts from reference TRBV7-9 and TRBJ1-4): DTGVSQNPRHKITKRGQNVTFRCDPISEHNRLYWYRQTLGQGPEFLTYFQNEAQLEKSRLLSDRFSAERPKGSFSTLEIQRTEQGDSAMYLCASSSQGLGEKLFFGSGTQLSVL.

This clonotype was observed many times. The J gene is TRBJ1-1, the V gene TRBV10-3, with 10 bases fitting TRBD1. Germline values: CDR1 ENHRY, CDR2 SYGVKD. This CDR3 is built from 13 residues. Trimming removed 10 bases from V and 3 bases from J; junction bases left unmatched: 5. CDR3 bases: TGTGCCACCAGACAGGGGGCGGACACTGAAGCTTTCTTT. This encodes CATRQGADTEAFF.

This chain links TRBV20-1 with TRBJ2-5, with unresolved D. Deletions cut 1 base from V and 4 bases from J, with 16 bases between. Germline CDR1 DFQATT, CDR2 SNEGSKA (reference sequence). The CDR3 length is 15 residues. CDR3 in amino acids: CSARGSGHSSETQYF. CDR3 bases: TGCAGTGCTAGAGGAAGTGGTCATTCCTCAGAGACCCAGTACTTC.

The chain carries TRBV2 and TRBJ2-1, with D possibly TRBD2 on 6 matching bases. The CDR3 has 12 residues. CDR1 and CDR2 from the germline V gene are SNHLY and FYNNEI. V was trimmed by 6 bases and J by 4 bases, leaving 7 bases between them. The CDR3 DNA follows: TGTGCCAGCAGGGGGGGATACAATGAGCAGTTCTTC. This gives the protein CASRGGYNEQFF.

The sample holds many counts of this clonotype. V usage is TRBV4-3 and J usage is TRBJ2-5, with 11 positions matching TRBD2. Per germline, CDR1 LGHNA and CDR2 YSLEER. There are 16 residues in the CDR3. The junction had 4 bases not matched to a gene; V was cut back by 0 bases and J by 4 bases. Here the CDR3 DNA reads TGCGCCAGCAGCCAAGATCGGCTAGCGGGGGGAGAGACCCAGTACTTC. This translates into CASSQDRLAGGETQYF.

This clonotype was recorded a few times. The chain employs TRBV2 and TRBJ1-1; the match to TRBD1 covers 9 bases. The junction had 10 bases not matched to a gene; V was cut back by 1 base and J by 4 bases. The CDR3 covers 17 residues. Germline CDR1 and CDR2: SNHLY and FYNNEI. Written as DNA, the CDR3 is TGTGCCAGCAGTGAAGTTGGGACTAGACAGGGGGGCACTGAAGCTTTCTTT. It is translated as CASSEVGTRQGGTEAFF.

This clonotype came up a few times. The chain uses TRBV20-1 and TRBJ2-7, with D perhaps being TRBD1 or TRBD2 (5 bases each). CDR1 is DFQATT and CDR2 is SNEGSKA in the germline V gene (reference sequence). CDR3 length: 13 amino acids. V lost 0 bases and J 4 bases, leaving 10 bases between the germline ends. The CDR3 sequence: CSAREIGGYEQYF. The CDR3 nucleotides are TGCAGTGCTAGAGAGATTGGGGGATACGAGCAGTACTTC.

This chain connects TRBV28 to TRBJ2-5; weak D call: TRBD2 (6 bases). The CDR3 sequence is 16 residues long. Per germline, CDR1 MDHEN and CDR2 SYDVKM. The V and J ends lost 3 bases and 1 base respectively, with 15 bases between them. CDR3 protein: CASSFGPGLTQETQYF. CDR3 in DNA: TGTGCCAGCAGTTTTGGGCCGGGACTCACCCAAGAGACCCAGTACTTC.

Only one count was recorded for this clonotype. The chain has TRBV7-2 and TRBJ2-7, with D unresolved. V was shortened by 1 base and J by 4 bases, with 14 bases between the two germline ends. CDR1 and CDR2 (germline): SGHTA, FQGNSA. The CDR3 spans 15 residues. The CDR3 DNA follows: TGTGCCAGCAGCTTAGAATTAGTGGTTGAGTACGAGCAGTACTTC. Translating gives CASSLELVVEYEQYF.

This clonotype came up a few times. The CDR3 protein is CASSQGLAETWEQYF. In DNA, the CDR3 is TGCGCCAGCAGCCAAGGGTTAGCGGAAACCTGGGAGCAGTACTTC. V and J are TRBV4-3 and TRBJ2-7; weak D call: TRBD2 (6 bases). Germline CDR1 and CDR2: LGHNA and YSLEER. The length of the CDR3 is 15 residues. Between the trimmed V and J ends, which lost 1 base and 7 bases, there was a span of 17 bases.

The table lists this clonotype with a few counts. The rearrangement uses TRBV29-1 and TRBJ1-4, with 9 nucleotides matching TRBD1. The V segment lost 3 bases and the J segment 8 bases; nucleotides outside the gene matches: 7. There are 14 residues in the CDR3. Germline lookup yields CDR1 SQVTM and CDR2 ANQGSEA. The CDR3 is CSVDRDREGEKLFF. Written as DNA, the CDR3 is TGCAGCGTTGACCGGGACAGGGAAGGGGAAAAACTGTTTTTT.

A few counts support this clonotype. The CDR3 DNA reads as TGTGCCACCAGTCAAGGCAGAAATGAGCAGTTCTTC. This sequence encodes CATSQGRNEQFF. This chain uses TRBV24-1 with TRBJ2-1; D remains ambiguous. The germline gives CDR1 KGHDR, CDR2 SFDVKD. This CDR3 region has 12 residues. The V and J ends lost 6 bases and 7 bases respectively, with 9 bases between them.

This clonotype was recorded a few times. The chain links TRBV7-3 to TRBJ2-1; the D gene is possibly TRBD1 (6 bases). V lost 4 bases and J lost 0, with 13 bases in between. CDR3 length: 16 residues. The germline V gene has CDR1 SGHTA and CDR2 FQGTGA. CDR3 in amino acids: CASSSTGPSSYNEQFF. For the CDR3, the DNA is TGTGCCAGCAGCTCGACAGGTCCGAGCTCCTACAATGAGCAGTTCTTC.